The 19 T cell receptor beta chains below were found in one sample sequenced in a study of CD8 T cells in ankylosing spondylitis (dated by TCRdb to about 2017). Libraries were prepared through 5' RACE. Sequencing instrument: Illumina HiSeq 2500. TCRdb reprocessing: public reads trimmed at Q25 with fastp, clones called with MiXCR, in-frame beta chains kept. One record per CDR3 amino acid sequence lists the most common genes and DNA. This sample holds some 840,000 distinct CDR3 sequences; over 9.5% were observed only once. The ten largest make up approximately 0.5% of the sample. Overall study outcomes, separate from this receptor: Blood from ankylosing spondylitis patients appeared to be characterized by a TCR beta motif made up of several highly homologous amino acid variants.

Antigens for these TCRs are unknown. The specimen was blood, either unsorted or a sorted T cell fraction (not recorded which). These receptors all stem from a male donor with ankylosing spondylitis.

This chain connects TRBV10-3 to TRBJ1-5, with D unclear. CDR3 length: 14 residues. The V end was cut by 2 bases, the J end by 7 bases, with 12 bases between. Germline V CDR1 and CDR2: ENHRY, SYGVKD. The CDR3 here is CAISEVGPGQPQHF. The CDR3 DNA is TGTGCCATCAGTGAGGTTGGGCCTGGCCAGCCCCAGCATTTT.

This clonotype was observed a handful of times. This chain uses TRBV12-3 or TRBV12-4 with TRBJ2-1; the match to TRBD1 covers 8 bases. The V gene end was trimmed by 0 bases and the J gene end by 8 bases; junction bases not matched to a gene: 9. This CDR3 has 16 amino acids. The CDR3 here is CASSLAEPGGWDEQFF. CDR3 coding DNA: TGTGCCAGCAGTTTAGCGGAACCAGGGGGCTGGGATGAGCAGTTCTTC.

This clonotype has only a few counts. V and J are TRBV29-1 and TRBJ2-1, with unresolved D. This CDR3 comprises 10 residues. V was shortened by 3 bases and J by 6 bases, with 3 bases between the two germline ends. Looked up from germline, CDR1 is SQVTM and CDR2 is ANQGSEA. The DNA for the CDR3 is TGCAGCGTTGATAGCAATGAGCAGTTCTTC. Translation gives CSVDSNEQFF.

This chain connects TRBV29-1 to TRBJ2-5, with 10 bases identical to TRBD2. The CDR3 spans 13 residues. Germline V gene sequence: CDR1 SQVTM, CDR2 ANQGSEA. This chain's CDR3 is CSSLTSGQETQYF. The CDR3 nucleotides are TGCAGTTCCCTGACTAGCGGGCAAGAGACCCAGTACTTC.

The chain combines TRBV20-1 with TRBJ2-1; D unresolved. CDR1 is DFQATT and CDR2 is SNEGSKA in the germline V gene (reference sequence). With 6 bases removed from V and 0 bases from J, the gap between germline ends came to 15 bases. This CDR3 is 15 amino acids long. The CDR3 nucleotides read TGCAGTGCCCATTATGGTGTGAGCTCCTACAATGAGCAGTTCTTC. Translation: CSAHYGVSSYNEQFF.

Many counts were recorded for this clonotype. This chain connects TRBV5-1 to TRBJ1-2, with TRBD1 as a possible D gene (6 bases). CDR3 length equals 13 residues. CDR1 and CDR2 from the germline V gene are SGHRS and YFSETQ. V lost 5 bases and J lost 3, with 11 bases in between. The CDR3 DNA follows: TGCGCCAGCAGTACAGGGAATGACTATGGCTACACCTTC. It yields the protein CASSTGNDYGYTF.

The table lists this clonotype with many counts. The genes are TRBV7-2 and TRBJ2-1; D unresolved. Germline CDR1 SGHTA, CDR2 FQGNSA. V was trimmed by 1 base and J by 11 bases, leaving 9 bases between them. The CDR3 is made up of 12 amino acids. CDR3 region: CASSLVGGKQFF. Here the CDR3 DNA reads TGTGCCAGCAGCTTAGTGGGTGGAAAGCAGTTCTTC.

This clonotype was counted a few times. The V call is TRBV5-1, the J call TRBJ2-3; possibly TRBD1 for D (6 bases). Germline-derived CDR1 and CDR2 are SGHRS and YFSETQ. This CDR3 is built from 14 residues. Trimming removed 0 bases at V and 4 bases at J, with 9 bases between. The CDR3 bases are TGCGCCAGCAGCTTGGAAGGGGGTCCAGATACGCAGTATTTT. This sequence encodes CASSLEGGPDTQYF.

This chain's CDR3 is CASSEMTATYEQYF. The DNA of the CDR3 is TGTGCCAGCAGTGAAATGACAGCAACCTACGAGCAGTACTTC. The J gene is TRBJ2-7, the V gene TRBV6-1, with D possibly being TRBD1 (5 bases). CDR3 length: 14 residues. Between the trimmed V and J ends, which lost 2 bases and 2 bases, there was a span of 10 bases. The germline V gene has CDR1 MNHNS and CDR2 SASEGT.

The rearrangement links TRBV7-8 to TRBJ2-1; 7 bases map to TRBD2. V lost 5 bases, J lost 3 bases, and 10 bases stayed unmatched. There are 16 residues in the CDR3. Per germline, CDR1 SGHVS and CDR2 FQNEAQ. The CDR3 DNA is TGTGCCAGCAGCCCCCTCAGGAGCGGGGACTACAATGAGCAGTTCTTC. Translation: CASSPLRSGDYNEQFF.

CDR3 protein: CAITVGTGYGYTF. In DNA form, the CDR3 reads TGTGCCATCACGGTGGGGACAGGGTATGGCTACACCTTC. The V call is TRBV10-3, the J call TRBJ1-2, with 9 bases identical to TRBD1. After removal of 7 bases from V and 5 bases from J, the junction contained 5 bases not matched to a gene. This CDR3 has 13 amino acids. The germline gives CDR1 ENHRY, CDR2 SYGVKD.

This clonotype was seen repeatedly, ten times or more. CDR3 sequence: CAISESYKAGNEQYF. As DNA, the CDR3 is TGTGCCATCAGTGAGTCGTATAAGGCGGGGAACGAGCAGTACTTC. The gene calls are TRBV10-3 and TRBJ2-7; D perhaps matches TRBD2 (6 bases). V was clipped by 0 bases and J by 5 bases, with 14 bases between them. The CDR3 contains 15 residues. Germline-derived CDR1 and CDR2 are ENHRY and SYGVKD.

This clonotype came up many times. This chain links TRBV6-2 or TRBV6-3 with TRBJ2-7; the D is unclear. Between the trimmed V and J ends, which lost 5 bases and 3 bases, there was a span of 14 bases. Germline assignment: CDR1 MNHEY and CDR2 SVGEGT. CDR3 length: 14 amino acids. The CDR3 loop is CASSRSQVFYEQYF. DNA of the CDR3: TGTGCCAGCAGTCGAAGTCAGGTGTTCTACGAGCAGTACTTC.

This rearrangement joins TRBV12-3 or TRBV12-4 to TRBJ1-5, with D unresolved. The CDR3 extends over 14 amino acids. V gave up 3 bases and J gave up 3 bases, with 9 bases separating them. The CDR3 loop is CASSFAKPNQPQHF. Here the CDR3 DNA reads TGTGCCAGCAGTTTCGCCAAACCCAATCAGCCCCAGCATTTT.

V usage is TRBV4-1 and J usage is TRBJ2-7; D may be TRBD2 (5 bases). The germline V and J ends were trimmed by 1 base and 0 bases, with 13 bases remaining between them. The germline gives CDR1 MGHRA, CDR2 YSYEKL. The CDR3 loop spans 16 amino acids. The CDR3 DNA reads as TGCGCCAGCAGCCAAGGGGTAACCGGGATCTCCTACGAGCAGTACTTC. Amino acid sequence: CASSQGVTGISYEQYF.

This clonotype was found a few times. The CDR3 loop reads CASSLERGAPQHF. Here the CDR3 DNA reads TGTGCCAGCAGCTTAGAGCGGGGGGCGCCCCAGCATTTT. The chain combines TRBV7-2 with TRBJ1-5, with D possibly TRBD1 on 6 matching bases. This CDR3 has 13 amino acids. V shed 1 base and J shed 9 bases, with 10 bases lying between them. CDR1 SGHTA and CDR2 FQGNSA come from the germline V gene.

This clonotype occurred many times. The CDR3 loop reads CSVLAGVTSYNEQFF. The CDR3 nucleotides read TGCAGCGTCTTAGCGGGAGTCACGTCCTACAATGAGCAGTTCTTC. The J gene is TRBJ2-1, the V gene TRBV29-1, with TRBD2 matching 9 bases. Germline CDR1 SQVTM, CDR2 ANQGSEA. Trimming took 6 bases from V and 1 from J; bases not matched to a gene: 7. The CDR3 spans 15 residues.

The sample holds a few counts of this clonotype. V usage is TRBV7-2 and J usage is TRBJ1-1; the match to TRBD1 covers 9 bases. V trimming: 6 bases; J trimming: 4 bases; junction bases outside the gene matches: 9. Germline CDR1 is SGHTA and CDR2 is FQGNSA. This CDR3 comprises 15 residues. The DNA for the CDR3 is TGTGCCAGCAGTCTCGCCGGGACAGGGAGCACTGAAGCTTTCTTT. Translated: CASSLAGTGSTEAFF.

The chain recombines TRBV12-3 or TRBV12-4 with TRBJ1-2; weak D call: TRBD1 (6 bases). The length of the CDR3 is 13 residues. V shed 4 bases and J shed 7 bases, with 13 bases lying between them. CDR3 nucleotide sequence: TGTGCCAGCAGTTGGACAGCCACTCGTGGCTACACCTTC. Amino acid sequence: CASSWTATRGYTF.